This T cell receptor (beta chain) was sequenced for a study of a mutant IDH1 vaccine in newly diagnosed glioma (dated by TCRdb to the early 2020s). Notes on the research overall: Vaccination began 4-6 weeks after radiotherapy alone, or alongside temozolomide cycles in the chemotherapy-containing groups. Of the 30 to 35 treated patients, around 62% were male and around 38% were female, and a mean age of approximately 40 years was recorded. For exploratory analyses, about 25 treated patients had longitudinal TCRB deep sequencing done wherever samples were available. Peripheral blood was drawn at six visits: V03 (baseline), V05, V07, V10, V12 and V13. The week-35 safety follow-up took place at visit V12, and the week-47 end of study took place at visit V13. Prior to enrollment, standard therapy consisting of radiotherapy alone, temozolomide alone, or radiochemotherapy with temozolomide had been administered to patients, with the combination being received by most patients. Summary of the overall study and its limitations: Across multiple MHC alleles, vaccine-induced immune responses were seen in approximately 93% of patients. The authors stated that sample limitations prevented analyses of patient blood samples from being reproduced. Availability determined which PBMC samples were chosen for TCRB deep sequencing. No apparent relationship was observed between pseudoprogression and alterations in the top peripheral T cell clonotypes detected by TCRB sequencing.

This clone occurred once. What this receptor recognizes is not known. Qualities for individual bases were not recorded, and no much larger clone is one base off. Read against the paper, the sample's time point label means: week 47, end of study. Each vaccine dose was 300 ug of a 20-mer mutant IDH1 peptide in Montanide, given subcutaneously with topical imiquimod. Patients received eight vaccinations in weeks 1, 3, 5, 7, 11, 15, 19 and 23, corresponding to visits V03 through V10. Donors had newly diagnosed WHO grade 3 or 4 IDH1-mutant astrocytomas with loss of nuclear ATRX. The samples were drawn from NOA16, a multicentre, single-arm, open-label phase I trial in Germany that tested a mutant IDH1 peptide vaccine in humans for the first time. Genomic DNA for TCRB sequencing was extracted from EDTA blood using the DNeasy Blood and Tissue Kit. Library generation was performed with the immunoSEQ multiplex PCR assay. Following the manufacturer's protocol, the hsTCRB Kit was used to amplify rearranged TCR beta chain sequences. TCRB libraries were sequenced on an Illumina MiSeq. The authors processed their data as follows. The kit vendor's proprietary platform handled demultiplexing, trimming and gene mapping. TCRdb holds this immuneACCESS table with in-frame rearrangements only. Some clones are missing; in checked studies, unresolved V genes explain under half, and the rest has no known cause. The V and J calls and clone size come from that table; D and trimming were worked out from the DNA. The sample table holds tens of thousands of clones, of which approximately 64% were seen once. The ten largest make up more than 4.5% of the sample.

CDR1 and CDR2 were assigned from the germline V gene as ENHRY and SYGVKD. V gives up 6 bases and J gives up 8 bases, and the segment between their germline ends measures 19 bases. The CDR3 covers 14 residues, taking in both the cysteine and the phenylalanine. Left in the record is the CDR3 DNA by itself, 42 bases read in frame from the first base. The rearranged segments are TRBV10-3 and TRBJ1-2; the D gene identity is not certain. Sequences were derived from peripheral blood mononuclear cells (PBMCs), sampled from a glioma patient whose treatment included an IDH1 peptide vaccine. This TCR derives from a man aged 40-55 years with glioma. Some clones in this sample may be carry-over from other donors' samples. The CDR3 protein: CAIRTLDRGRGYTF. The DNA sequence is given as TGTGCCATCAGAACCTTGGACCGAGGCCGGGGCTACACCTTC.